Listed here are 4 T cell receptor beta chains from one sample, sequenced in a study of identical twins. TCRdb called the 5' RACE reads again in MiXCR, with one record for every CDR3 protein. The sample contains about 520,000 distinct CDR3 sequences, approximately 22% of which appear only once. A further study also used this sample, focusing on T cells expressing NK-cell markers.

Sequenced input: CD4+ T cells sorted from blood. The receptors were gathered from a woman aged 18-29 years in good health.

This clonotype was observed at least ten times. In DNA form, the CDR3 reads TGCAGTGCTAACACTAGGACGGCCCACTCCTACAATGAGCAGTTCTTC. Translating it yields CSANTRTAHSYNEQFF. This chain joins TRBV20-1 and TRBJ2-1; weak D call: TRBD2 (5 bases). The V end lost 4 bases, the J end lost 0 bases, and 16 bases lay between the germline ends. In germline, CDR1 is DFQATT, CDR2 SNEGSKA (reference sequence). The CDR3 spans 16 residues.

The V gene is TRBV18, the J gene TRBJ1-1, with D maybe TRBD1 (6 bases). The CDR3 loop spans 13 amino acids. CDR1 and CDR2 (germline): KGHSH, LQKENI. Trimming stripped 2 bases from V and 10 bases from J, with 14 bases between. The CDR3 loop is CASSPLEGVGAFF. The DNA for the CDR3 is TGTGCCAGCTCACCATTGGAGGGGGTTGGAGCTTTCTTT.

J is TRBJ2-3 and V is TRBV6-1; the D gene is possibly TRBD1 (5 bases). The CDR3 extends over 14 amino acids. Trimming took 6 bases from V and 6 from J, leaving 16 bases between them. Germline-derived CDR1 and CDR2 are MNHNS and SASEGT. CDR3 DNA sequence: TGTGCCAGCAGAACCCGAACAGGTTCGGATACGCAGTATTTT. Its protein is CASRTRTGSDTQYF.

Ten or more counts support this clonotype. J is TRBJ2-2 and V is TRBV10-3; tentatively, D is TRBD2 (5 bases). Between the trimmed V and J ends, which lost 4 bases and 5 bases, there was a span of 14 bases. CDR1 and CDR2 from the germline V gene are ENHRY and SYGVKD. The CDR3 spans 15 residues. The CDR3 sequence is CAISVVGVRTGELFF. The CDR3 bases are TGTGCCATCAGTGTTGTGGGAGTCAGGACCGGGGAGCTGTTTTTT.